This TCR beta chain was profiled in a study of T cell repertoires in cytomegalovirus infection. Overall study: HLA-C-restricted CMV epitopes, recently identified, and well-studied HLA-B-restricted ones were used by the study. Public TCR beta signatures indicated both CMV infection and matching HLA type.

This clonotype occurred once. Its antigen is as yet unknown. Notes on the study in general: The cumulative frequency of public TCR beta families distinguished individuals who carried CMV together with the relevant HLA.

TCRdb passed the reads through MiXCR, listing each CDR3 protein once. The sample comprises about a million distinct CDR3 sequences, around 31% of which are singletons, and about an eighth rests with the top ten. Trimming removed 6 bases from V and 0 bases from J, with 8 bases in between. CDR3 length: 12 residues. The germline CDR1 and CDR2 sequences are DFQATT and SNEGSKA (reference sequence). The sequence came from a human donor in good health (CMV status not recorded). Some clones in this sample may be carry-over from other donors' samples. V gene TRBV20-1 combines with J gene TRBJ1-1; no definite D call. Sample: cultured CD8+ T cells from PBMCs, taken from culture after CMV antigen stimulation. CDR3 nucleotide sequence: TGCAGTGCCCCGACGGTGAACACTGAAGCTTTCTTT. Residues: CSAPTVNTEAFF.